This T cell receptor (beta chain) was captured by sequencing in a study of regulatory T cells in long-lasting Graves disease. There are many counts of this clonotype. The time point: persistent/refractory GD, antithyroid drugs over 5 years with positive TRAb. Scientists built the TCR library using RNA that was extracted from PBMCs. Library construction for TCR beta used iRepertoire HTBI primers and Arm-PCR of CDR3 regions. Using its own MiXCR run on the multiplex PCR reads, TCRdb lists one record per CDR3 protein. The sample gives about 470,000 distinct CDR3 sequences, roughly 21% of which show up once; around 7% is in the top ten. Losses at the gene ends were 3 bases for V and 4 bases for J; bases not matched to a gene: 2. CDR1 MNHEY and CDR2 SMNVEV come from the germline V gene (reference sequence). The CDR3 contains 13 residues.

The sequence came from a female donor with Graves disease. The chain links TRBV27 to TRBJ1-1, with 7 bases fitting TRBD1. Sequences were derived from peripheral blood mononuclear cells (PBMCs), sampled when the disease was refractory, from a patient treated with antithyroid drugs. CDR3 protein: CASSFYRGTEAFF. The CDR3 coding sequence is TGTGCCAGCAGTTTTTACAGGGGCACTGAAGCTTTCTTT.